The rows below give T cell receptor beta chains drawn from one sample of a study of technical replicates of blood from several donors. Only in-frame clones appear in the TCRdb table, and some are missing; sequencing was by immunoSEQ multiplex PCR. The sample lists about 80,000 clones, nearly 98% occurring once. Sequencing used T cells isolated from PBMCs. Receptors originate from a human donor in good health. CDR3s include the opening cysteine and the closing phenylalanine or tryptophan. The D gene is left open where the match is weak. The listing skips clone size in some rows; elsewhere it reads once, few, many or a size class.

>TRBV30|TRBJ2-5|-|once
TGTGGACTTCTGCTCGGGATACAAGAGACCCAGTACTTC
CGLLLGIQETQYF
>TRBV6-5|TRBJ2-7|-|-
TGTGCCAGCAGTTCTACCGGGTACGAGCAGTACTTC
CASSSTGYEQYF
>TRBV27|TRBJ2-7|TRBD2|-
TGTGCCAGCAGTCCCCGGATTCTCGGGGGGGAGCAGTACTTC
CASSPRILGGEQYF
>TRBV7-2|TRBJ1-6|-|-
TGTGCCAGCAGCTCAACTACAGGGATTTCACCCCTCCACTTT
CASSSTTGISPLHF
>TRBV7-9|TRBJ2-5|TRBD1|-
TGTGCCAGCAGCCGGCCGGGACAGGGAGGAGAGACCCAGTACTTC
CASSRPGQGGETQYF
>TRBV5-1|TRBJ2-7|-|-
TGCGCCAGCAGCTTGGGAGGCGAAGGCTACGAGCAGTACTTC
CASSLGGEGYEQYF
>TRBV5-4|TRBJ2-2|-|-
TGTGCCAGCAGCTTGAGGACACCTAACACCGGGGAGCTGTTTTTT
CASSLRTPNTGELFF
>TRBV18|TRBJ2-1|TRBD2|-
TGTGCCAGCTCACTTAGCCAGGGACTAGCGGCAACCCACAATGAGCAGTTCTTC
CASSLSQGLAATHNEQFF
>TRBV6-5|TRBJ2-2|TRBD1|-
TGTGCCAGCAGTTCCGCCCCGGGACAGGCCACCGGGGAGCTGTTTTTT
CASSSAPGQATGELFF
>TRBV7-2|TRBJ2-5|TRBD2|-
TGTGCCAGCAGCGGCAAGAATAGCGGGAGGCCCCTTTACGAGACCCAGTACTTC
CASSGKNSGRPLYETQYF
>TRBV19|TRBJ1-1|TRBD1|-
TGTGCCAGTAGTATAGATCGAAACAGGGGGACCACCACTGAAGCTTTCTTT
CASSIDRNRGTTTEAFF
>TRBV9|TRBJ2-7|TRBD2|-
TGTGCCAGCAGCGCACTAGCGGGAGAGTACTACGAGCAGTACTTC
CASSALAGEYYEQYF
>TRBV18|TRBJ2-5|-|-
TGTGCCAGCTCACCAGGCGGAGGTGAAGAGACCCAGTACTTC
CASSPGGGEETQYF